This T cell receptor beta chain was sequenced for a study of blood T cell repertoires in COVID-19. On the study more broadly: The United States, Italy and Spain supplied acute and convalescent COVID-19 samples. Sample material is recorded as cDNA or gDNA derived from T cells, B-cell-depleted T cells, or PBMCs.

V lost 5 bases, J lost 3 bases, and 13 bases stayed unmatched. The CDR3 spans 17 residues. The V gene's germline CDR1 is MNHNY and CDR2 SVGAGI (reference sequence). Original methodology: Reference gene primer amplification gave nucleated cell count estimates. Repertoires were generated with immunoSEQ multiplex PCR, while TCRdb's copy carries only in-frame clones and drops some. The D gene and trimming were derived from the DNA, and the V and J assignments and clone size from that table. The table lists 250,000 to 300,000 clones, about 91% of them singletons. The J gene is TRBJ2-1, the V gene TRBV6-6; 7 positions match TRBD1. This TCR was recovered from a woman in her twenties or thirties who had recovered from COVID-19. Sequencing input: peripheral blood. The CDR3 DNA reads TGTGCCAGCAGTCCCCAGCCCGGGACAGAGAACTACAATGAGCAGTTCTTC. Residues: CASSPQPGTENYNEQFF.